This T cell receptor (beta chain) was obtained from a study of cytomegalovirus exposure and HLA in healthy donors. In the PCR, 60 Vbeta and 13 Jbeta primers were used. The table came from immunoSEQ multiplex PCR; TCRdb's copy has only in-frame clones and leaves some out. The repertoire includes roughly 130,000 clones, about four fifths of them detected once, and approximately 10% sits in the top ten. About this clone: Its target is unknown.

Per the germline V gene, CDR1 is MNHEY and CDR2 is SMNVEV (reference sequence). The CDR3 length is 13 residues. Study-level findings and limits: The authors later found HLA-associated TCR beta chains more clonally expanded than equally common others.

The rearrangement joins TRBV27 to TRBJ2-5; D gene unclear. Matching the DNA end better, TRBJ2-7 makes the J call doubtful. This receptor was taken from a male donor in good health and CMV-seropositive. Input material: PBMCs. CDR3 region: CASSSLISYEQYF. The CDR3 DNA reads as TGTGCCAGCAGTTCGCTTATCTCCTACGAGCAGTACTTC.